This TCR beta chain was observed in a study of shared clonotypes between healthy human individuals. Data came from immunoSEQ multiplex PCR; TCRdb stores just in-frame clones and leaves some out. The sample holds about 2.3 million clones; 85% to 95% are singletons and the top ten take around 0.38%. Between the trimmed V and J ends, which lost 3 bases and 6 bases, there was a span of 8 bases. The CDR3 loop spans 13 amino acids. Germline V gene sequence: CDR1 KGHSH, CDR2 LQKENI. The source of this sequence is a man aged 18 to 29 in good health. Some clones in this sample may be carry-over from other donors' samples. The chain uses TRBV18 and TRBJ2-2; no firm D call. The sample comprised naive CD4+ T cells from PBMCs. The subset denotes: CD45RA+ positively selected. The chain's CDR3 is CASSPVEAGELFF. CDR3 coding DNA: TGTGCCAGCTCACCGGTTGAGGCCGGGGAGCTGTTTTTT.